A single sample is the source of the 8 T cell receptor beta chains below, sequenced in a study of shared clonotypes between healthy human individuals. Assay: immunoSEQ multiplex PCR; the TCRdb copy retains only in-frame clones and omits some. The data hold roughly 1.5 million clones, with 95% to 99% observed a single time. The sample was naive CD4+ T cells sorted from blood. As for subset: CD45RA+ positively selected. Receptor source: a man aged 30 to 39 in good health.

This chain's CDR3 is CASTMYMGHEQYF. In nucleotides, the CDR3 is TGTGCCAGCACCATGTATATGGGGCACGAGCAGTACTTC. The chain carries TRBV7-9 and TRBJ2-7, with D possibly being TRBD1 (5 bases). V was pared by 7 bases and J by 5 bases, with 15 bases between. The CDR3 sequence is 13 residues long. From germline, CDR1 is SEHNR and CDR2 FQNEAQ (reference sequence).

The chain links TRBV28 to TRBJ2-7; tentatively, D is TRBD1 (5 bases). Germline CDR1 and CDR2: MDHEN and SYDVKM. The CDR3 contains 12 residues. Trimming took off 6 bases at V and 2 bases at J, with 8 bases between the two ends. CDR3 in amino acids: CASRTVPYEQYF. The CDR3 DNA reads TGTGCCAGCAGGACAGTCCCCTACGAGCAGTACTTC.

The chain couples TRBV6-5 to TRBJ2-7; D assignment may be TRBD1 or TRBD2 (5 bases each). V lost 1 base and J lost 3, with 10 bases in between. The germline V gene has CDR1 MNHEY and CDR2 SVGAGI. CDR3 length: 14 residues. CDR3 coding DNA: TGTGCCAGCAGTTACTACCGGGGCCACTACGAGCAGTACTTC. Protein product: CASSYYRGHYEQYF.

The chain carries TRBV19 and TRBJ1-1; D not resolved. Germline values: CDR1 LNHDA, CDR2 SQIVND (reference sequence). The ends were cut back, 1 base at V and 4 bases at J, with 4 bases in the middle. The CDR3 runs to 12 residues. The chain's CDR3 is CASSIGFTEAFF. CDR3 nucleotides: TGTGCCAGTAGTATAGGATTCACTGAAGCTTTCTTT. Together with reference TRBV19 and TRBJ1-1, the CDR3 gives the full variable domain: DGGITQSPKYLFRKEGQNVTLSCEQNLNHDAMYWYRQDPGQGLRLIYYSQIVNDFQKGDIAEGYSVSREKKESFPLTVTSAQKNPTAFYLCASSIGFTEAFFGQGTRLTVV.

The chain couples TRBV10-3 to TRBJ2-3; D possibly corresponds to TRBD1 (5 bases). Germline CDR1 ENHRY, CDR2 SYGVKD. The CDR3 extends over 15 amino acids. Between the trimmed V and J ends, which lost 9 bases and 0 bases, there was a span of 16 bases. The CDR3 DNA reads as TGTGCCATTGCGCGAGACAGCTTTAGCACAGATACGCAGTATTTT. Protein: CAIARDSFSTDTQYF.

The DNA of the CDR3 is TGTGCCAGCAGTTTCTTGGGGACCTCCTACGAGCAGTACTTC. Translated: CASSFLGTSYEQYF. This chain joins TRBV28 and TRBJ2-7; possibly TRBD1 or TRBD2 for D (5 bases each). CDR1 and CDR2 from the germline V gene are MDHEN and SYDVKM. CDR3 length: 14 amino acids. Trimming removed 3 bases from V and 0 bases from J, with 9 bases in between.

The V gene is TRBV4-2, the J gene TRBJ2-3, with 7 bases lining up with TRBD2. This CDR3 is 18 amino acids long. V lost 0 bases, J lost 1 base, and 10 bases stayed unmatched. Germline CDR1 and CDR2: LGHNA and YNFKEQ. CDR3 sequence (DNA): TGTGCCAGCAGCCAAGACAAAGGACTAGGGAACCGCACAGATACGCAGTATTTT. It specifies CASSQDKGLGNRTDTQYF.

J is TRBJ1-2 and V is TRBV6-5, with 9 bases fitting TRBD1. V was pared by 4 bases and J by 6 bases, with 6 bases of the junction left unmatched. CDR3 length equals 14 residues. Germline CDR1 is MNHEY and CDR2 is SVGAGI. This CDR3 reads CASSFTGGLNGYTF. The CDR3 DNA reads TGTGCCAGCAGTTTTACAGGGGGCCTTAATGGCTACACCTTC.